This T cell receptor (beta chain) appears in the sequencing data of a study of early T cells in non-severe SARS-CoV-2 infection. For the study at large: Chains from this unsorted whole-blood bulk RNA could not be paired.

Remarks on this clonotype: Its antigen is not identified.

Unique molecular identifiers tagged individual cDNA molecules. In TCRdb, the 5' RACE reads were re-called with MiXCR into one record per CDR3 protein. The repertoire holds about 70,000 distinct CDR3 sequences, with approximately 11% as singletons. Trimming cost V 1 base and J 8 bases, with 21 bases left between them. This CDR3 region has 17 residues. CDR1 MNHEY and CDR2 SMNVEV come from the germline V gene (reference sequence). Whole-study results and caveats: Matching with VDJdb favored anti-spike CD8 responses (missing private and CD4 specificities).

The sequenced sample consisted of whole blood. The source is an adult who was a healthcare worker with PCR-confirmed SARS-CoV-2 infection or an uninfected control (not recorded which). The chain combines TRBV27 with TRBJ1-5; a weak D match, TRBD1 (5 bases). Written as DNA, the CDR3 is TGTGCCAGCAGTTTATATGGGGCAGCCTCCGGGAGGGAGCCCCAGCATTTT. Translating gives CASSLYGAASGREPQHF.